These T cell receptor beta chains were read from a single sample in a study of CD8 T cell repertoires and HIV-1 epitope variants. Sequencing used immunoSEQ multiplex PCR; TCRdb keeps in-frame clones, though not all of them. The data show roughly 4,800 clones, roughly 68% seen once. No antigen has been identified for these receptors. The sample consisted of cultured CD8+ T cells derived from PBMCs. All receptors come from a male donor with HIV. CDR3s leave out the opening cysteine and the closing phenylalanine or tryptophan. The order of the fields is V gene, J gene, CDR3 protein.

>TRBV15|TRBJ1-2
ATSRAGDGDYGYT
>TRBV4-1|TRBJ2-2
ASSQDGNTGELF
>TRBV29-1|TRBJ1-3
SVVLPSGNTIY
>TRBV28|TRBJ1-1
ASRHDLNTEAF
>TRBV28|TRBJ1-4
ASTADRGSTNEKLF
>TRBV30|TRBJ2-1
AWSVRSYNEQF
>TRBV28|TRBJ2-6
ASKPAGGVTGANVLT
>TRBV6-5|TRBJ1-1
ASSWDRATEAF
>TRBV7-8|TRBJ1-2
ASSSPGQGFNYGYT
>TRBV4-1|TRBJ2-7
ASSQGTSNEQY
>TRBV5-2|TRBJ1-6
ASSFSTPGPLH
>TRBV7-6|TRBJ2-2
ASSGLSRTGELF
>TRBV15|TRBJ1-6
ATSTDNSPLH
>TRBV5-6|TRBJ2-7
ASSFWGSSYEQY
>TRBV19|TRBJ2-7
ASSIDDSTSHEQY
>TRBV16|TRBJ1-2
ASSLGTASGYT